This TCR beta chain was captured by sequencing in a study of blood T cell repertoires in COVID-19. Sequencing was performed with immunoSEQ multiplex PCR; in TCRdb, only in-frame clones are kept and a portion is missing. Here the sample spans around 130,000 clones, 85% to 90% being singletons. The V and J ends lost 4 bases and 4 bases respectively, with 11 bases between them. The CDR3 consists of 13 residues. CDR1 is GTSNPN, CDR2 SVGIG, per germline (reference sequence). The specimen sequenced was peripheral blood. The TCR sequence derives from a woman aged 80 or over with acute or convalescent COVID-19. J is TRBJ1-5 and V is TRBV30; D is ambiguous. CDR3 region: CAWNGGLNQPQHF. For the CDR3, the DNA is TGTGCCTGGAACGGCGGGTTAAATCAGCCCCAGCATTTT.